Presented here are 13 T cell receptor beta chains from one specimen sequenced in a study of shared clonotypes between healthy human individuals. The assay was immunoSEQ multiplex PCR, and TCRdb's table has in-frame clones only and misses some. Here the sample spans about 2 million clones, about 94% being singletons. Naive CD8 populations comprised CD45RO-negative cells positively selected for CCR7, excluding terminally differentiated effector memory CD45RA+ cells. Material: naive CD8+ T cells sorted from blood. The receptors stem from a man aged 18 to 30 in good health.

This sequence joins TRBV7-2 and TRBJ2-7; D might be TRBD1 or TRBD2, each matching 5 bases. Germline CDR1 and CDR2: SGHTA and FQGNSA. V lost 1 base and J lost 3, with 10 bases in between. The CDR3 has 14 residues. CDR3 sequence reads: CASSLDGTDYEQYF. CDR3 nucleotides: TGTGCCAGCAGCTTAGACGGGACCGACTACGAGCAGTACTTC.

The chain links TRBV4-1 to TRBJ2-7; 11 bases are shared with TRBD2. Germline CDR1 reads MGHRA; CDR2 reads YSYEKL. This CDR3 is 16 amino acids long. The V and J ends lost 0 bases and 3 bases, in that order; junction bases with no gene match: 4. This chain's CDR3 is CASSQDRGTSGYEQYF. CDR3 DNA sequence: TGCGCCAGCAGCCAAGATCGTGGGACTAGCGGCTACGAGCAGTACTTC.

V is TRBV28 and J is TRBJ2-7, with D tentatively TRBD1 or TRBD2 (6 bases each). Looked up from germline, CDR1 is MDHEN and CDR2 is SYDVKM. V lost 1 base and J lost 6, with 16 bases in between. The CDR3 spans 15 residues. The CDR3 loop is CASSLSGGPDGEQYF. The CDR3, as DNA: TGTGCCAGCAGTTTATCTGGGGGGCCTGACGGCGAGCAGTACTTC.

The chain has TRBV7-9 and TRBJ2-7; a possible D gene is TRBD2 (5 bases). Between the trimmed V and J ends, which lost 3 bases and 3 bases, there was a span of 6 bases. Germline CDR1 is SEHNR and CDR2 is FQNEAQ (reference sequence). This CDR3 is 12 amino acids long. The DNA for the CDR3 is TGTGCCAGCAGCTTCGACTACTACGAGCAGTACTTC. It specifies CASSFDYYEQYF.

The genes are TRBV9 and TRBJ2-7, with D uncertain. Germline CDR1 reads SGDLS; CDR2 reads YYNGEE. The CDR3 extends over 13 amino acids. V lost 5 bases and J lost 0, with 9 bases in between. The CDR3 sequence is CASSPGPSYEQYF. CDR3 nucleotides: TGTGCCAGCAGTCCTGGGCCCTCCTACGAGCAGTACTTC. The full variable domain, in which reference TRBV9 and TRBJ2-7 provide the parts outside the CDR3, is DSGVTQTPKHLITATGQRVTLRCSPRSGDLSVYWYQQSLDQGLQFLIQYYNGEERAKGNILERFSAQQFPDLHSELNLSSLELGDSALYFCASSPGPSYEQYFGPGTRLTVT.

This chain links TRBV7-9 with TRBJ2-7, with D perhaps matching TRBD1 (6 bases). Trimming took off 10 bases at V and 3 bases at J, with 13 bases between the two ends. CDR1 and CDR2 from the germline V gene are SEHNR and FQNEAQ (reference sequence). This CDR3 is built from 12 residues. Here the CDR3 reads CATRDNVYEQYF. The CDR3 DNA is TGTGCCACCCGGGACAACGTCTACGAGCAGTACTTC.

The chain joins TRBV4-1 to TRBJ1-2; no clear D gene. This CDR3 spans 15 amino acids. Germline loops: CDR1 MGHRA, CDR2 YSYEKL. The V gene lost 1 base and the J gene lost 4 bases, with 13 bases spanning the gap. The chain's CDR3 is CASSQGRETIYGYTF. Here the CDR3 DNA reads TGCGCCAGCAGCCAAGGAAGAGAGACTATCTATGGCTACACCTTC.

In regard to this clone: This sample includes further DNA sequences coding for the same CDR3. V is TRBV2 and J is TRBJ2-3; 13 nucleotides align to TRBD2. The germline gives CDR1 SNHLY, CDR2 FYNNEI. V was clipped by 6 bases and J by 4 bases; unmatched bases: 1. This CDR3 contains 14 residues. The chain's CDR3 is CASSGLAGADTQYF. As DNA, the CDR3 is TGTGCCAGCAGCGGACTAGCGGGAGCAGATACGCAGTATTTT. The full variable domain, with the rest looked up from reference TRBV2 and TRBJ2-3, is EPEVTQTPSHQVTQMGQEVILRCVPISNHLYFYWYRQILGQKVEFLVSFYNNEISEKSEIFDDQFSVERPDGSNFTLKIRSTKLEDSAMYFCASSGLAGADTQYFGPGTRLTVL.

The chain recombines TRBV4-3 with TRBJ2-3, with 9 bases that match TRBD2. Losses at the gene ends were 0 bases for V and 3 bases for J; bases not matched to a gene: 16. Germline V gene data show CDR1 as LGHNA and CDR2 as YSLEER. The CDR3 runs to 20 residues. In DNA, the CDR3 is TGCGCCAGCAGCCAAGAGGCGTCGGGAAGAATAGCGGGAGATACAGATACGCAGTATTTT. It yields the protein CASSQEASGRIAGDTDTQYF.

The chain recombines TRBV11-2 with TRBJ1-2, with 9 bases matching TRBD1. Trimming took 5 bases from V and 2 from J; bases not matched to a gene: 6. The CDR3 contains 15 residues. Germline V gene sequence: CDR1 SGHAT, CDR2 FQNNGV. CDR3 sequence reads: CASSPSGTGNYGYTF. CDR3 bases: TGTGCCAGCAGCCCTTCCGGGACAGGGAACTATGGCTACACCTTC.

This chain links TRBV5-8 with TRBJ2-7, with D unclear. Trimming stripped 4 bases from V and 3 bases from J, with 5 bases between. The CDR3 is 11 residues long. From germline, CDR1 is SGHTS and CDR2 YDEGEE. The DNA of the CDR3 is TGTGCCAGCAGCGTACTCTACGAGCAGTACTTC. Its translation: CASSVLYEQYF. The variable domain in full, with the rest retrieved from reference TRBV5-8 and TRBJ2-7, is EAGVTQSPTHLIKTRGQQATLRCSPISGHTSVYWYQQALGLGLQFLLWYDEGEERNRGNFPPRFSGRQFPNYSSELNVNALELEDSALYLCASSVLYEQYFGPGTRLTVT.

CDR3 residues: CAISPGGQGEQPQHF. CDR3 DNA sequence: TGTGCCATCAGCCCGGGAGGGCAGGGAGAACAGCCCCAGCATTTT. The chain employs TRBV10-3 and TRBJ1-5, with a possible D match to TRBD1 (5 bases). This CDR3 comprises 15 residues. Germline CDR1 is ENHRY and CDR2 is SYGVKD. Trimming removed 6 bases from V and 7 bases from J, with 19 bases in between.

A remark on this clone: The same CDR3 arises from other DNA sequences in this sample as well. This chain uses TRBV27 with TRBJ2-7; D possibly corresponds to TRBD2 (6 bases). The germline V gene encodes CDR1 MNHEY and CDR2 SMNVEV (reference sequence). The CDR3 loop spans 12 amino acids. V shed 6 bases and J shed 4 bases, with 10 bases lying between them. The CDR3 loop reads CASSPGGYEQYF. CDR3 nucleotides: TGTGCCAGCAGCCCCGGGGGTTACGAGCAGTACTTC.